The 6 T cell receptor beta chains given below trace back to one sample, sequenced in a study of blood T cell repertoires in COVID-19. Using immunoSEQ multiplex PCR, the repertoire was profiled, and TCRdb retains in-frame clones only, with some absent. Of about 380,000 clones in the sample, around 89% were seen once. Specimen: peripheral blood. The receptors were sampled from a middle-aged man with acute or convalescent COVID-19.

This clone was found once. The V and J genes are TRBV11-1 and TRBJ2-1; TRBD1 matches at 7 bases. This CDR3 has 14 amino acids. CDR1 SGHAT and CDR2 FQDESV come from the germline V gene (reference sequence). The V gene end was trimmed by 4 bases and the J gene end by 5 bases; junction bases not matched to a gene: 5. The CDR3 is CASSYSDRDNEQFF. The CDR3 nucleotides are TGTGCCAGCAGCTACTCAGACAGGGACAATGAGCAGTTCTTC.

The chain couples TRBV2 to TRBJ2-1; D possibly corresponds to TRBD1 (5 bases). Deletions cut 7 bases from V and 4 bases from J, with 11 bases between. Germline CDR1 reads SNHLY; CDR2 reads FYNNEI. The CDR3 runs 13 residues. The CDR3 reads CASTGAPYNEQFF. In DNA, the CDR3 is TGTGCCAGCACTGGGGCCCCATACAATGAGCAGTTCTTC.

The chain couples TRBV9 to TRBJ2-2, with 8 bases matching TRBD2. V dropped 0 bases and J dropped 1; count of bases not matched to a gene: 5. This CDR3 is built from 17 residues. The V gene's germline CDR1 is SGDLS and CDR2 YYNGEE. CDR3 sequence: CASSVGGGGWNTGELFF. CDR3 DNA sequence: TGTGCCAGCAGCGTAGGCGGCGGGGGGTGGAACACCGGGGAGCTGTTTTTT.

The rearrangement joins TRBV9 to TRBJ1-4; no clear D gene. Germline CDR1 reads SGDLS; CDR2 reads YYNGEE. The CDR3 spans 15 residues. Between the trimmed V and J ends, which lost 3 bases and 7 bases, there was a span of 16 bases. DNA of the CDR3: TGTGCCAGCAGCGCCCGGCCAGTAGGAGGTGAAAAACTGTTTTTT. This gives the protein CASSARPVGGEKLFF.

DNA for the CDR3: TGTGCCAGCAGCTCATGGGGGGGCGGGGAGCAGTACTTC. It specifies CASSSWGGGEQYF. This chain uses TRBV12-3 or TRBV12-4 with TRBJ2-7; the D gene is possibly TRBD2 (7 bases). The CDR3 covers 13 residues. Trimming took off 6 bases at V and 7 bases at J, with 16 bases between the two ends.

The chain recombines TRBV28 with TRBJ1-1; 9 bases line up with TRBD1. V lost 5 bases and J lost 6; bases outside the gene matches: 19. Germline CDR1 reads MDHEN; CDR2 reads SYDVKM. The CDR3 sequence is 18 residues long. The CDR3 here is CASSVIYLGTGRKSEAFF. CDR3 DNA sequence: TGTGCCAGCAGTGTCATTTACCTAGGGACAGGGCGTAAGTCTGAAGCTTTCTTT.